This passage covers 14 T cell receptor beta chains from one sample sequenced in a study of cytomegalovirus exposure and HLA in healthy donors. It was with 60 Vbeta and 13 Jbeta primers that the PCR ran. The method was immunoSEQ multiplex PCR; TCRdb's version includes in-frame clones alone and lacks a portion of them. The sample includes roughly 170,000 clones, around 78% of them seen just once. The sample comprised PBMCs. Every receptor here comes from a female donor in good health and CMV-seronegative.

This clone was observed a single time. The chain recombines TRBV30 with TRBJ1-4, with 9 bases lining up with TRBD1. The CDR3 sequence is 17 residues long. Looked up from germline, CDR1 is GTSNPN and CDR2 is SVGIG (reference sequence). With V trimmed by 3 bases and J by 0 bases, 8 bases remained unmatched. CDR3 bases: TGTGCCTGGAGAGGACAGGGGAAACTGGCAACTAATGAAAAACTGTTTTTT. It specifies CAWRGQGKLATNEKLFF.

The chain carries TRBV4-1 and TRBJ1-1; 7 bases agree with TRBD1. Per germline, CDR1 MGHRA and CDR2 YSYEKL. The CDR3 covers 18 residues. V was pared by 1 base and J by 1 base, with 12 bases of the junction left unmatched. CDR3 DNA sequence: TGCGCCAGCAGCCAAGGTGGTCCCGGGGGACAGCGGAACACTGAAGCTTTCTTT. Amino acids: CASSQGGPGGQRNTEAFF.

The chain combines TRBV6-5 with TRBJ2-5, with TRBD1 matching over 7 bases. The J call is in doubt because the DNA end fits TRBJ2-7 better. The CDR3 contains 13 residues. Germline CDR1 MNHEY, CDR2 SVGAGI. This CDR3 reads CASSYWDSREQYF. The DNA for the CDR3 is TGTGCCAGCAGTTACTGGGACAGCCGCGAGCAGTACTTC.

This chain's CDR3 is CASSYSRTRANVLEFF. The DNA for the CDR3 is TGTGCCAGCAGTTACTCTAGGACTAGAGCGAACGTTTTGGAGTTCTTC. The gene calls are TRBV6-5 and TRBJ2-1, with 7 bases identical to TRBD2. CDR3 length: 16 amino acids. Looked up from germline, CDR1 is MNHEY and CDR2 is SVGAGI. The ends lost 0 bases at V and 14 bases at J; junction bases unmatched: 16.

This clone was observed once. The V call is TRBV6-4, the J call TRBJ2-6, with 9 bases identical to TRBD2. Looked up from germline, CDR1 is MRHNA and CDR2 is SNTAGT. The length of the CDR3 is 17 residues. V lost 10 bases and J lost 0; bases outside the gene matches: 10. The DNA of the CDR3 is TGTGCCACCCGAAGGACTAGCGACACCTCTGGGGCCAACGTCCTGACTTTC. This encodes CATRRTSDTSGANVLTF.

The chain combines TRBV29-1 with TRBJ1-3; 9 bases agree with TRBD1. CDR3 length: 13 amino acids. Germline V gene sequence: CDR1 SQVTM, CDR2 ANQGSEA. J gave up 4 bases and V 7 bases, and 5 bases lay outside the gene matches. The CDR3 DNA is TGCAGCGCCAAAGGGACAGGGGGAAACACCATATATTTT. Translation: CSAKGTGGNTIYF.

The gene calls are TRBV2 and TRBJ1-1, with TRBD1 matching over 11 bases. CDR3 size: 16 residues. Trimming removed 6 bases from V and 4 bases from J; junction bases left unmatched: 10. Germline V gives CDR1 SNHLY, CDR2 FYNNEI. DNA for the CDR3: TGTGCCAGCAGCCGGGACAGGGGGTTTAGGGGCACTGAAGCTTTCTTT. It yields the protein CASSRDRGFRGTEAFF.

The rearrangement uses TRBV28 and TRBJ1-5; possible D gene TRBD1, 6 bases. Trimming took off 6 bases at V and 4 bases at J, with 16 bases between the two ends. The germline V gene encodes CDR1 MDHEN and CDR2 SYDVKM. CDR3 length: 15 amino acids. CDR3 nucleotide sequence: TGTGCCAGCAGACCCCCCACAGGGATTAATCAGCCCCAGCATTTT. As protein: CASRPPTGINQPQHF.

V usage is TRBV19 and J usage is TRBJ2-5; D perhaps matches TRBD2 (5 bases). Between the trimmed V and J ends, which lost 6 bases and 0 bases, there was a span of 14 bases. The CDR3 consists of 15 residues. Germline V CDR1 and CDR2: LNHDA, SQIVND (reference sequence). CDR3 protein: CASSHARGNQETQYF. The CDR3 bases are TGTGCCAGTAGCCATGCGAGAGGGAACCAAGAGACCCAGTACTTC.

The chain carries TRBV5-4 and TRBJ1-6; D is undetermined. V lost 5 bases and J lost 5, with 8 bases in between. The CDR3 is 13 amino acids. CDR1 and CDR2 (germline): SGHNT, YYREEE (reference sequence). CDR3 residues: CASRQWDNSPLHF. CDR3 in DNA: TGTGCCAGCAGACAGTGGGATAATTCACCCCTCCACTTT.

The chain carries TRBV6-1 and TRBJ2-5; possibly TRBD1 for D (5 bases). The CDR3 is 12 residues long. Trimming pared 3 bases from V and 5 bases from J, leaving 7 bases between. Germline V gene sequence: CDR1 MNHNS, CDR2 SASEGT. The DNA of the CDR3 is TGTGCCAGCAGTGAGGGGCGGGAGACCCAGTACTTC. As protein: CASSEGRETQYF.

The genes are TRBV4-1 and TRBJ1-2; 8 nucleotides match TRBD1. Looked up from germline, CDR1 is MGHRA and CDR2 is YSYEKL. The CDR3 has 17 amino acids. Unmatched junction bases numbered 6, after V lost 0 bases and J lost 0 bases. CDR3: CASSQDGAGGSNYGYTF. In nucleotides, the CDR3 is TGCGCCAGCAGCCAAGATGGGGCAGGGGGCTCTAACTATGGCTACACCTTC.

DNA for the CDR3: TGTGCCATCAGCGAAGTGGCAGGTCTGAACACTGAAGCTTTCTTT. It encodes CAISEVAGLNTEAFF. The V and J genes are TRBV10-3 and TRBJ1-1; D is uncertain. CDR1 and CDR2 (germline): ENHRY, SYGVKD. With 6 bases removed from V and 0 bases from J, the gap between germline ends came to 14 bases. The CDR3 has 15 residues.

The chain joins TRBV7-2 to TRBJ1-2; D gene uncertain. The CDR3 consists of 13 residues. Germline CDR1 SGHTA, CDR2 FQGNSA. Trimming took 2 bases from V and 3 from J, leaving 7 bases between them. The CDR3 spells CASSLLQYYGYTF. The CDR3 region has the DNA TGTGCCAGCAGCTTACTCCAGTACTATGGCTACACCTTC.